These 10 T cell receptor beta chains were sequenced from one sample in a study of blood T cells in healthy people across ages. Through a sample-barcoded 5' primer and a J-beta primer mix, a second PCR was run for roughly 7 to 11 cycles. TCRdb recomputed calls from the 5' RACE reads with MiXCR, one row per CDR3 protein. The table records 1.5 million to 2 million distinct CDR3 sequences, approximately 32% of them present only once. What was sequenced was blood. Receptors originate from a woman aged 30 to 39 in good health.

The chain joins TRBV9 to TRBJ2-7, with no clear D. V lost 0 bases to trimming and J lost 4 bases, with 14 bases between them. The CDR3 contains 15 residues. CDR1 is SGDLS, CDR2 YYNGEE, per germline. Written as DNA, the CDR3 is TGTGCCAGCAGCGTAGGATCCGTATCTCAATACGAGCAGTACTTC. Protein sequence: CASSVGSVSQYEQYF.

This clonotype was observed a handful of times. This sequence joins TRBV5-1 and TRBJ1-4, with TRBD1 matching 7 bases. V gave up 2 bases and J gave up 5 bases; unmatched junction bases: 6. Germline-derived CDR1 and CDR2 are SGHRS and YFSETQ. The CDR3 covers 15 residues. CDR3 in DNA: TGCGCCAGCAGCTTTACAGGGGATCAAAATGAAAAACTGTTTTTT. Residues: CASSFTGDQNEKLFF.

The CDR3, as DNA: TGTGCCAGCAGCTCCAATACTGTTCGTGAAGCTTTCTTT. Encoded protein: CASSSNTVREAFF. V gene TRBV7-3 combines with J gene TRBJ1-1; D is uncertain. This CDR3 has 13 residues. V lost 4 bases, J lost 7 bases, and 13 bases lay in between. Germline CDR1 reads SGHTA; CDR2 reads FQGTGA.

The chain links TRBV12-5 to TRBJ2-1; D not certain. Looked up from germline, CDR1 is LGHNT and CDR2 is FRNRAP. The CDR3 extends over 15 amino acids. Trimming pared 1 base from V and 0 bases from J, leaving 7 bases between. The CDR3 sequence: CASGLGRASYNEQFF. In DNA, the CDR3 is TGTGCTAGTGGTTTGGGCCGGGCCTCCTACAATGAGCAGTTCTTC.

As to this clonotype: One junction end does not reproduce the germline sequence, and a read error may be involved. The rearrangement uses TRBV4-1 and TRBJ1-3; weak D call: TRBD1 (5 bases). The CDR3 length is 15 residues. Looked up from germline, CDR1 is MGHRA and CDR2 is YSYEKL. CDR3 sequence reads: CASSQEPGAKNTIYF. The CDR3 DNA reads as TGCGCCAGCAGCCAAGAACCCGGGGCTAAAAACACTATATATTTT.

This sequence joins TRBV5-4 and TRBJ1-4, with a weak D call TRBD1 (5 bases). The germline V gene encodes CDR1 SGHNT and CDR2 YYREEE (reference sequence). The CDR3 has 14 amino acids. V shed 2 bases and J shed 4 bases, with 9 bases lying between them. CDR3 sequence (DNA): TGTGCCAGCAGCTTCTCAGGGAGTAATGAAAAACTGTTTTTT. Translation: CASSFSGSNEKLFF.

This chain connects TRBV15 to TRBJ2-4; 8 nucleotides line up with TRBD1. The J call may be in error: the DNA end matches TRBJ2-7 better. The CDR3 sequence is 14 residues long. Germline V gene data show CDR1 as LNHNV and CDR2 as YYDKDF (reference sequence). The CDR3 DNA reads as TGTGCCACCAGCGTCCGGGACAGGTTCTACGAGCAGTACTTC. It specifies CATSVRDRFYEQYF.

In this sample, this clonotype turned up many times. The rearrangement links TRBV10-3 to TRBJ2-5; no clear D gene. In germline, CDR1 is ENHRY, CDR2 SYGVKD. The CDR3 contains 13 residues. Trimming left V 4 bases short and J 11 bases short, with 17 bases between. In DNA form, the CDR3 reads TGTGCCATCAGTGTTGGCGAACTGTTGGAGCAGTACTTC. Its protein product is CAISVGELLEQYF.

Of note for this clonotype: A much bigger clone sits one base away, suggesting this may be a read error. The rearrangement joins TRBV29-1 to TRBJ2-1; D perhaps matches TRBD1 (5 bases). Germline V gene data show CDR1 as SQVTM and CDR2 as ANQGSEA. The CDR3 totals 17 residues. With 6 bases removed from V and 0 bases from J, the gap between germline ends came to 21 bases. The CDR3 nucleotides read TGCAGCGTGGACACCTTGAACAGCCACATCTCCTACAATGAGCAGTTCTTC. Its protein product is CSVDTLNSHISYNEQFF.

This rearrangement joins TRBV5-1 to TRBJ1-1; unclear D gene. There are 12 residues in the CDR3. With 8 bases removed from V and 5 bases from J, the gap between germline ends came to 13 bases. The germline V gene has CDR1 SGHRS and CDR2 YFSETQ. As DNA, the CDR3 is TGCGCCAGTACCATTGGAGGGACTGAAGCTTTCTTT. It translates to CASTIGGTEAFF.